These T cell receptor beta chains were read from a single sample in a study of T-cell memory formation after mild COVID-19. TCRdb reanalysed the 5' RACE reads using MiXCR and keeps one entry per CDR3 protein. Of about 160,000 distinct CDR3 sequences listed, around a third were seen once; the top ten hold 12%. Sequenced input: PBMCs or a T cell subset sorted from them (not recorded which). The source is an adult woman who had mild COVID-19 (a few samples of this study predate the infection). Cell type and time point are not known. The CDR3 runs from the conserved cysteine through the conserved F or W. The order of the fields is J gene, clone size, D gene, V gene, CDR3 DNA, CDR3 protein. The D gene is left open where the match is weak. Clone sizes are given selectively: once, few, many, or a class where the clone is expanded.

j_gene: TRBJ2-5; abundance: -; d_gene: -; v_gene: TRBV12-3/TRBV12-4; CDR3nt: TGTGCCAGCAGTCCCACAGGGAATTATGAGACCCAGTACTTC; CDR3aa: CASSPTGNYETQYF
j_gene: TRBJ2-5; abundance: -; d_gene: -; v_gene: TRBV29-1; CDR3nt: TGCAGCGAGCTGCGAAGTGGAGAGACCCAGTACTTC; CDR3aa: CSELRSGETQYF
j_gene: TRBJ2-1; abundance: few; d_gene: TRBD2; v_gene: TRBV6-2/TRBV6-3; CDR3nt: TGTGCCAGCAGTTTCAGCGGGAGACCTCACAATGAGCAGTTCTTC; CDR3aa: CASSFSGRPHNEQFF
j_gene: TRBJ2-7; abundance: -; d_gene: -; v_gene: TRBV20-1; CDR3nt: TGCAGTGCTCGTCTCCGGGACTCTAGTCGTTCCTACGAGCAGTACTTC; CDR3aa: CSARLRDSSRSYEQYF
j_gene: TRBJ2-7; abundance: -; d_gene: -; v_gene: TRBV5-1; CDR3nt: TGCGCCAGCAGCCCGCAGGGAGGACGGCGCGAGCAGTACTTC; CDR3aa: CASSPQGGRREQYF
j_gene: TRBJ2-3; abundance: few; d_gene: TRBD2; v_gene: TRBV5-1; CDR3nt: TGCGCCAGCAGCTTGGGGACTAGCGGGGCAGATACGCAGTATTTT; CDR3aa: CASSLGTSGADTQYF
j_gene: TRBJ1-5; abundance: -; d_gene: -; v_gene: TRBV2; CDR3nt: TGTGCCGGCAACAGGGAGAGAAATCAGCCCCAGCATTTT; CDR3aa: CAGNRERNQPQHF
j_gene: TRBJ2-3; abundance: many; d_gene: -; v_gene: TRBV27; CDR3nt: TGTGCCAGCAGGCTGGAGGCGGGAAGAAGGGCAGATACGCAGTATTTT; CDR3aa: CASRLEAGRRADTQYF
j_gene: TRBJ2-6; abundance: few; d_gene: TRBD1; v_gene: TRBV7-8; CDR3nt: TGTGCCAGCAGCTACCACAGGGGCGGAGGATCTGGGGCCAACGTCCTGACTTTC; CDR3aa: CASSYHRGGGSGANVLTF
j_gene: TRBJ2-2; abundance: few; d_gene: -; v_gene: TRBV12-3/TRBV12-4; CDR3nt: TGTGCCAGCCATATAGCCGGGGAGCTGTTTTTT; CDR3aa: CASHIAGELFF
j_gene: TRBJ2-1; abundance: -; d_gene: TRBD2; v_gene: TRBV25-1; CDR3nt: TGTGCCAGCCGGGGGAGCGGGATCTACAATGAGCAGTTCTTC; CDR3aa: CASRGSGIYNEQFF
j_gene: TRBJ2-1; abundance: few; d_gene: TRBD2; v_gene: TRBV12-3/TRBV12-4; CDR3nt: TGTGCCAGCAGTCCCTTGTGGACTAGCGGGGGGGCCTACAATGAGCAGTTCTTC; CDR3aa: CASSPLWTSGGAYNEQFF
j_gene: TRBJ1-1; abundance: -; d_gene: -; v_gene: TRBV6-1; CDR3nt: TGTGCCAGCAGCGCCTCGGGGAACACTGAAGCTTTCTTT; CDR3aa: CASSASGNTEAFF
j_gene: TRBJ2-6; abundance: few; d_gene: TRBD2; v_gene: TRBV9; CDR3nt: TGTGCCAGCAGCGTAGAACAGTCGGGACGACTAGCGGGGGTAACTGGGGCCAACGTCCTGACTTTC; CDR3aa: CASSVEQSGRLAGVTGANVLTF
j_gene: TRBJ2-7; abundance: -; d_gene: -; v_gene: TRBV15; CDR3nt: TGTGCCACCAGCAGAGATAGGGGGTTCGGGGAGCAGTACTTC; CDR3aa: CATSRDRGFGEQYF
j_gene: TRBJ2-1; abundance: few; d_gene: -; v_gene: TRBV4-3; CDR3nt: TGCGCCAGCAGCCAAGGGACAGCCTGGGGTGAGCAGTTCTTC; CDR3aa: CASSQGTAWGEQFF
j_gene: TRBJ1-1; abundance: -; d_gene: -; v_gene: TRBV7-3; CDR3nt: TGTGCCAGCAGCTTAACACATAGCTCGACTGAAGCTTTCTTT; CDR3aa: CASSLTHSSTEAFF
j_gene: TRBJ2-1; abundance: -; d_gene: -; v_gene: TRBV5-5; CDR3nt: TGTGCCAGCAGCTCATTGCCCAACAATGAGCAGTTCTTC; CDR3aa: CASSSLPNNEQFF
j_gene: TRBJ2-1; abundance: -; d_gene: TRBD2; v_gene: TRBV28; CDR3nt: TGTGCCAGCAGCCCCCCCAGCGGGGGGACCTATGAGCAGTTCTTC; CDR3aa: CASSPPSGGTYEQFF
j_gene: TRBJ1-1; abundance: -; d_gene: TRBD1; v_gene: TRBV5-1; CDR3nt: TGCGCCAGCAGCTCGGGACAGGGGGCTTTCGAAGCTTTCTTT; CDR3aa: CASSSGQGAFEAFF
j_gene: TRBJ2-3; abundance: few; d_gene: -; v_gene: TRBV11-3; CDR3nt: TGTGCCAGCAGCACGTGGGAGGACGGAGGCACAGATACGCAGTATTTT; CDR3aa: CASSTWEDGGTDTQYF
j_gene: TRBJ2-1; abundance: few; d_gene: TRBD2; v_gene: TRBV6-5; CDR3nt: TGTGCCAGCAGTGTGAGCGGGAGTTCCTACAATGAGCAGTTCTTC; CDR3aa: CASSVSGSSYNEQFF
j_gene: TRBJ2-5; abundance: -; d_gene: -; v_gene: TRBV10-3; CDR3nt: TGTGCCATCAGTGGAACCGAGTTTGCGGAGACCCAGTACTTC; CDR3aa: CAISGTEFAETQYF
j_gene: TRBJ2-7; abundance: -; d_gene: -; v_gene: TRBV20-1; CDR3nt: TGCAGTGCTAGAGATCGGAGCTACCCGAGCTCCTACGAGCAGTACTTC; CDR3aa: CSARDRSYPSSYEQYF
j_gene: TRBJ2-5; abundance: -; d_gene: TRBD1; v_gene: TRBV24-1; CDR3nt: TGTGCCACCAGTGAACTCAAAACAGGGGGCAAAGGAGAGACCCAGTACTTC; CDR3aa: CATSELKTGGKGETQYF
j_gene: TRBJ2-3; abundance: few; d_gene: TRBD2; v_gene: TRBV24-1; CDR3nt: TGTGCCACCAGTGACCCGGGAGGAGGGCTGGGCACAGATACGCAGTATTTT; CDR3aa: CATSDPGGGLGTDTQYF
j_gene: TRBJ2-3; abundance: -; d_gene: -; v_gene: TRBV6-2/TRBV6-3; CDR3nt: TGTGCCAGCAGCCCCAGCGGGTATACGCAGTATTTT; CDR3aa: CASSPSGYTQYF
j_gene: TRBJ2-2; abundance: -; d_gene: TRBD2; v_gene: TRBV7-9; CDR3nt: TGTGCCAGCAGCTCCACCTCAGGACTAGCGGGGGAAAACACCGGGGAGCTGTTTTTT; CDR3aa: CASSSTSGLAGENTGELFF
j_gene: TRBJ2-7; abundance: -; d_gene: -; v_gene: TRBV7-2; CDR3nt: TGTGCCAGCAGCTTAGAGGCGGACTGGCGAGAGCAGTACTTC; CDR3aa: CASSLEADWREQYF
j_gene: TRBJ2-1; abundance: -; d_gene: -; v_gene: TRBV15; CDR3nt: TGTGCCACCAGCGTGGGCAGGGCTTCCTACAATGAGCAGTTCTTC; CDR3aa: CATSVGRASYNEQFF
j_gene: TRBJ2-7; abundance: few; d_gene: TRBD1; v_gene: TRBV5-5; CDR3nt: TGTGCCAGCAGCTTGCCCGGGACAGGGAGAAGTGAGCAGTACTTC; CDR3aa: CASSLPGTGRSEQYF